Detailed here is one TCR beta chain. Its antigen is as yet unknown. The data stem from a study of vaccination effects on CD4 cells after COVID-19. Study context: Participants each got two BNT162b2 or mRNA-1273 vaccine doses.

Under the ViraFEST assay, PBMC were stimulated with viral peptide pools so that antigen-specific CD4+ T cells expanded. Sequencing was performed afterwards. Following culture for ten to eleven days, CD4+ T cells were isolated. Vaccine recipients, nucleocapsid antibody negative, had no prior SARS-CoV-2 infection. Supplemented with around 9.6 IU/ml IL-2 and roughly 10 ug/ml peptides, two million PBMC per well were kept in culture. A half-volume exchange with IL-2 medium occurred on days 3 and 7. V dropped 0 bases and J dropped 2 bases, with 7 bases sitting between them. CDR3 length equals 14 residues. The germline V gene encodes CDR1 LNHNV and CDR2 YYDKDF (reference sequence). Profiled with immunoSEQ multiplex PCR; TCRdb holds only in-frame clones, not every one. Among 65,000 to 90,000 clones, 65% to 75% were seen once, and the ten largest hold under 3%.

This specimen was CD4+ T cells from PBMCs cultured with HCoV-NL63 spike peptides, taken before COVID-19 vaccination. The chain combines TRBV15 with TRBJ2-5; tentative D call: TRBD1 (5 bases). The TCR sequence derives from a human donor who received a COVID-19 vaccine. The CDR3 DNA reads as TGTGCCACCAGCAGAGACCGACAGCAAGAGACCCAGTACTTC. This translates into CATSRDRQQETQYF.